The table lists the clone carrying this T cell receptor (beta chain) with a count of one. These data belong to a study of CD8 T cells in Susac syndrome. Germline CDR1 SGHRS, CDR2 YFSETQ. The V end was cut by 0 bases, the J end by 4 bases, with 17 bases between. This CDR3 is built from 16 residues. The RNA input was roughly 0.45 to 1 ug, and it was reverse transcribed with random hexamers. TCRdb recomputed calls from the immunoSEQ multiplex PCR reads with MiXCR, one row per CDR3 protein. Of around 45,000 distinct CDR3 sequences in the sample, 80% to 95% were seen once. V and J are TRBV5-1 and TRBJ2-7, with D possibly being TRBD1 (5 bases). Material: CD8+ T cells from PBMCs. This sequence originates from a human donor in good health. CDR3 sequence: CASSLGVGRGDYEQYF. In nucleotides, the CDR3 is TGCGCCAGCAGCTTGGGAGTGGGGCGAGGTGATTACGAGCAGTACTTC. The full variable domain, completed using reference TRBV5-1 and TRBJ2-7, is KAGVTQTPRYLIKTRGQQVTLSCSPISGHRSVSWYQQTPGQGLQFLFEYFSETQRNKGNFPGRFSGRQFSNSRSEMNVSTLELGDSALYLCASSLGVGRGDYEQYFGPGTRLTVT.